This entry describes one T cell receptor (beta chain). Its antigen has not been determined. Per-nucleotide qualities are absent, and no much larger clonotype sits a single base away. CDR3 length: 11 amino acids, cysteine to phenylalanine. The CDR3 DNA has 33 bases and is translated from base 1. The junction shows trimming of 7 bases on V and 5 bases on J, plus 8 bases between the germline ends. In the germline V gene, CDR1 corresponds to MNHEY and CDR2 to SVGAGI. Each collaborating institution followed its own protocols to collect whole blood in K2EDTA tubes. For TCRbeta analysis, collaborators shipped samples in one of three forms: frozen whole blood, isolated PBMCs, or DNA extracted from either of those sample types. These data originate in a study of blood T cell repertoires in COVID-19 (TCRdb year 2020). Regarding the research as a whole: The collaborator samples originated in the United States, Italy and Spain and spanned the acute and convalescent phases of COVID-19. The prospective study material was composed of cDNA or gDNA derived from T cells, B-cell-depleted T cells, or PBMCs. Deeply sampled blood TCRbeta repertoires from subjects exposed to, actively infected with, or recovered from COVID-19 were included in the dataset. The repertoires were released in a freely available public database intended as a resource for research on the immune response to SARS-CoV-2. The samples were drawn from two sources: the first 160 participants of the ongoing ImmuneRACE study, and 1,000 to 1,500 subjects contributed by 6 global collaborators. The sample metadata nearly always contained a de-identified subject ID, COVID-19 status, age in years and sex. Where HLA class I and class II types were available, the types were taken from metadata supplied by the sample provider, not from assay-based typing. General study outcomes and caveats: Clinical and demographic metadata were provided uncurated, with the amount varying by source and participant.

The immunoSEQ Assay, a bias-controlled multiplex PCR, was used to amplify TCRbeta CDR3 regions from genomic DNA. The authors' pipeline ran thus. The number of nucleated cells in each sample was estimated by amplification of reference gene primers within the assay. To quantify the absolute abundance of each unique TCRbeta CDR3 rearrangement, sequence reads were collapsed and filtered. For each sample, productive Simpson clonality was calculated by taking the square root of Simpson's diversity index across productive rearrangements. The immuneACCESS repertoire file appears here via TCRdb, limited to in-frame rearrangements. These files lack a portion of the clones; in checked studies, under half of the deficit traces to unresolved V genes, and the cause of the others is not known. V, J and clone size were drawn from that table, and D and trimming were deduced from the DNA. The sample table lists 150,000 to 200,000 clones, approximately 83% of them with a count of one. The ten largest clones take up roughly 3.5% of the sample.

The chain uses TRBV6-5 and TRBJ1-1; the D gene assignment is ambiguous. Specimen: peripheral blood. This sequence was found in a man in his sixties with acute or convalescent COVID-19. The nucleotides are TGTGCCAGCACCAGAGGGACTGAAGCTTTCTTT. Translated, it gives CASTRGTEAFF.